This entry describes one T cell receptor (beta chain). Its antigen specificity is not known. Base qualities are not recorded, but no much larger clone differs from it by a single base. Counted from cysteine to phenylalanine, this CDR3 has 14 amino acids. This entry keeps only the CDR3 DNA: 42 bases, framed from base 1. From a lookup of the germline V gene, CDR1 and CDR2 are SGHNT and YENEEA. Relative to germline, V is 3 bases shorter and J is 2 bases shorter, with 10 bases between their ends. This entry belongs to a study of blood T cell repertoires in COVID-19 (dated by TCRdb to 2018 to 2020). About the full investigation: The collaborator samples originated in the United States, Italy and Spain and spanned the acute and convalescent phases of COVID-19. HLA class I and class II types, where available, came from metadata supplied by the sample provider rather than from assay-based typing. Subjects who had been exposed to COVID-19, were actively infected with it, or had recovered from it provided the deeply sampled blood TCRbeta repertoires that made up the dataset. The material from the prospective study consisted of cDNA or gDNA derived from T cells, B-cell-depleted T cells, or PBMCs. Sample metadata almost always included a de-identified subject ID, COVID-19 status, age in years and sex. The repertoires were made available in a free public database intended to serve as a resource for research on the immune response to SARS-CoV-2. The samples were drawn from two sources: the first 160 participants of the ongoing ImmuneRACE study, and 1,200 or so subjects contributed by 6 global collaborators. Results the study describes overall, beyond this receptor: How much clinical and demographic metadata was included differed by source and by participant, and the metadata was provided uncurated.

TCRbeta CDR3 regions were amplified from genomic DNA using the immunoSEQ Assay, a bias-controlled multiplex PCR. The authors' analysis ran thus. Within the assay, amplification of reference gene primers was used to estimate how many nucleated cells each sample contained. To quantify the absolute abundance of each unique TCRbeta CDR3 rearrangement, sequence reads were collapsed and filtered. For each sample, productive Simpson clonality was calculated as the square root of Simpson's diversity index across productive rearrangements. TCRdb's version of the immuneACCESS table is confined to in-frame rearrangements and falls short of the full clone set. An unresolved V gene accounts for under half of the shortfall where checked; the remainder is of unknown origin. V and J calls plus clone size are reproduced from that table; the DNA served to infer D and trimming. The sample profile shows about 130,000 clones; around 88% of them were found once. In total, the top ten clones hold approximately 16% of the sample.

A second Seattle source provided samples from volunteer blood donors who had recovered from COVID-19. Whole blood was collected in K2EDTA tubes by collaborating institutions according to the institutions' own protocols. Collaborator samples were shipped for TCRbeta analysis as frozen whole blood, isolated PBMCs, or DNA extracted from either sample type. The TCR comes from a woman between 45 and 65 years old who had recovered from COVID-19. Specimen: peripheral blood. The sequence joins TRBV11-3 to TRBJ2-5; TRBD1 is perhaps the D gene, given 5 matching bases. Here is the DNA: TGTGCCAGCAGCTTCCGACAGATACAAGAGACCCAGTACTTC. Its amino acids are CASSFRQIQETQYF.